Below, 8 T cell receptor beta chains from the same sample are listed, as sequenced in a study of blood T cell repertoires in COVID-19. Sequencing used immunoSEQ multiplex PCR; TCRdb keeps in-frame clones, though not all of them. Of fewer than 250,000 clones listed, about 86% are singletons. The sample taken for sequencing was PBMCs or T cells enriched from blood (not recorded which). These TCRs come from a woman aged 40 to 50 with acute COVID-19.

CDR3 protein: CASSLRGHPNQPQHF. The CDR3 region has the DNA TGTGCCAGCAGCTTAAGGGGGCATCCGAATCAGCCCCAGCATTTT. The chain is built from TRBV5-6 and TRBJ1-5; 7 nucleotides line up with TRBD1. The CDR3 sequence is 15 residues long. Germline CDR1 SGHDT, CDR2 YYEEEE. After removal of 2 bases from V and 4 bases from J, the junction contained 6 bases not matched to a gene.

This chain joins TRBV25-1 and TRBJ2-7, with D maybe TRBD1 (6 bases). From germline, CDR1 is MGHDK and CDR2 SYGVNS. V lost 5 bases and J 5 bases, leaving 16 bases between the germline ends. This CDR3 has 14 residues. The CDR3 DNA is TGTGCCAGCAGTAAACAGGGATCTTCTCACGAGCAGTACTTC. Its protein product is CASSKQGSSHEQYF.

This clone was recorded once. This rearrangement joins TRBV3-1 (or the pseudogene TRBV3-2) to TRBJ1-3; D possibly corresponds to TRBD1 (5 bases). The CDR3 spans 16 residues. Germline V gives CDR1 LGHDT, CDR2 YNNKEL (reference sequence). V was shortened by 0 bases and J by 0 bases, with 9 bases between the two germline ends. CDR3 sequence (DNA): TGTGCCAGCAGCCAAGAGGGGCAGATCTCTGGAAACACCATATATTTT. This codes for CASSQEGQISGNTIYF.

The gene calls are TRBV28 and TRBJ2-5; D is possibly TRBD2 (5 bases). Trimming removed 3 bases at V and 4 bases at J, with 15 bases between. Germline V gene lookup returns CDR1 MDHEN and CDR2 SYDVKM. There are 15 residues in the CDR3. The CDR3 DNA sequence: TGTGCCAGCAGTTTCCCCGGACTGTCGCGAGAGACCCAGTACTTC. Its translation is CASSFPGLSRETQYF.

V usage is TRBV4-3 and J usage is TRBJ2-1; 7 bases align to TRBD1. Per germline, CDR1 LGHNA and CDR2 YSLEER. V lost 5 bases and J lost 10; bases outside the gene matches: 11. The CDR3 consists of 14 residues. This CDR3 is CASSSGQSEREQFF. In DNA, the CDR3 is TGCGCCAGCAGCTCGGGACAGAGCGAAAGGGAGCAGTTCTTC.

The chain is built from TRBV5-1 and TRBJ2-3; perhaps TRBD2 as D (6 bases). Trimming cost V 0 bases and J 0 bases, with 14 bases left between them. Germline V gives CDR1 SGHRS, CDR2 YFSETQ. The CDR3 is made up of 17 amino acids. Here the CDR3 DNA reads TGCGCCAGCAGCTTGGTGGGCGGGATCCAAAGCACAGATACGCAGTATTTT. Amino acid sequence: CASSLVGGIQSTDTQYF.

The V gene is TRBV2, the J gene TRBJ2-1; 10 positions match TRBD2. Germline-derived CDR1 and CDR2 are SNHLY and FYNNEI. The CDR3 loop spans 22 amino acids. V lost 6 bases and J lost 0; bases outside the gene matches: 23. CDR3 DNA sequence: TGTGCCAGCAGGGGGGGGCTAGCGGGAGCGCTGCCCTCCACTCGCTCCTACAATGAGCAGTTCTTC. This translates into CASRGGLAGALPSTRSYNEQFF.

This clone showed up just once. The genes are TRBV6-1 and TRBJ1-5; TRBD1 matches at 8 bases. Germline CDR1 is MNHNS and CDR2 is SASEGT. The V segment lost 4 bases and the J segment 3 bases; nucleotides outside the gene matches: 11. The CDR3 loop spans 17 amino acids. CDR3 sequence reads: CASSGINRGGVNQPQHF. DNA of the CDR3: TGTGCCAGCAGTGGTATAAACAGGGGGGGGGTCAATCAGCCCCAGCATTTT.